A single sample gave rise to the 21 T cell receptor beta chains below, sequenced in a study of long-term antiretroviral therapy in people with HIV. The assay used was immunoSEQ (version v3.0), run at survey level. Produced via immunoSEQ multiplex PCR; TCRdb's table is partial and in-frame only. Of 15,000 to 20,000 clones listed, 75% to 90% are singletons. The sequencing used unsorted PBMCs, collected 0.3 years after starting antiretroviral therapy. The receptor source for this set is a man younger than 35 with HIV.

This clone is a singleton in its sample. The V gene is TRBV18, the J gene TRBJ2-5; 11 bases map to TRBD1. The germline V gene encodes CDR1 KGHSH and CDR2 LQKENI. Unmatched junction bases numbered 6, after V lost 1 base and J lost 5 bases. This CDR3 contains 16 residues. The CDR3 here is CASSPRTGGNGETQYF. In nucleotides, the CDR3 is TGTGCCAGCTCACCACGGACAGGGGGCAATGGGGAGACCCAGTACTTC.

The V call is TRBV6-1, the J call TRBJ2-3; perhaps TRBD1 as D (5 bases). Germline loops: CDR1 MNHNS, CDR2 SASEGT. The CDR3 covers 16 residues. V was cut by 1 base and J by 1 base, with 12 bases left in between. The CDR3 DNA reads TGTGCCAGCAGTGAAGGTGGGGCAGTGCGCACAGATACGCAGTATTTT. Its translation is CASSEGGAVRTDTQYF.

V and J are TRBV4-1 and TRBJ2-7; tentative D call: TRBD2 (7 bases). The germline V gene encodes CDR1 MGHRA and CDR2 YSYEKL. This CDR3 is 16 amino acids long. V lost 4 bases to trimming and J lost 5 bases, with 21 bases between them. CDR3 in DNA: TGCGCCAGCAGCCCGGGGGGTACAGGGCGGTGGGACGAGCAGTACTTC. Translating gives CASSPGGTGRWDEQYF.

The chain couples TRBV11-2 to TRBJ2-5; no clear D. The V and J ends lost 1 base and 4 bases respectively, with 4 bases between them. CDR3 length: 12 residues. Per germline, CDR1 SGHAT and CDR2 FQNNGV. CDR3 amino acids: CASSLARETQYF. The CDR3 bases are TGTGCCAGCAGCTTAGCCAGAGAGACCCAGTACTTC.

The chain has TRBV30 and TRBJ2-1; D gene ambiguous. The V gene's germline CDR1 is GTSNPN and CDR2 SVGIG (reference sequence). Trimming pared 7 bases from V and 2 bases from J, leaving 18 bases between. There are 15 residues in the CDR3. The CDR3 DNA reads as TGTGCCTCAAACGGACCGATCGCTCCCTACAATGAGCAGTTCTTC. Translation: CASNGPIAPYNEQFF.

V and J are TRBV19 and TRBJ2-3; TRBD2 matches 8 bases. Germline lookup yields CDR1 LNHDA and CDR2 SQIVND (reference sequence). V lost 2 bases and J lost 8; bases outside the gene matches: 12. CDR3 length equals 16 residues. CDR3 sequence reads: CASSISGTQAGVTQYF. As DNA, the CDR3 is TGTGCCAGTAGTATAAGTGGGACTCAAGCGGGGGTTACGCAGTATTTT.

The CDR3 nucleotides read TGTGCCAGCAGTTACTACCCTGGGGGGAACACTGAAGCTTTCTTT. This gives the protein CASSYYPGGNTEAFF. This chain uses TRBV6-5 with TRBJ1-1; D possibly corresponds to TRBD1 (5 bases). V was pared by 1 base and J by 1 base, with 10 bases between. Germline assignment: CDR1 MNHEY and CDR2 SVGAGI. The CDR3 runs 15 residues.

V gene TRBV5-6 combines with J gene TRBJ2-7; no definite D call. V lost 1 base to trimming and J lost 2 bases, with 13 bases between them. The CDR3 has 15 residues. Per germline, CDR1 SGHDT and CDR2 YYEEEE. CDR3 coding DNA: TGTGCCAGCAGCTTGTGGTCCCCGGAGACCTACGAGCAGTACGTC. It encodes CASSLWSPETYEQYV.

This clone was counted a single time. The chain has TRBV7-6 and TRBJ1-5, with D unclear. Germline CDR1 SGHVS, CDR2 FNYEAQ. The V gene lost 1 base and the J gene lost 7 bases, with 8 bases spanning the gap. This CDR3 is 13 amino acids long. The CDR3: CASSLGEGQPQHF. CDR3 DNA sequence: TGTGCCAGCAGCTTAGGAGAGGGACAGCCCCAGCATTTT.

The chain employs TRBV6-1 and TRBJ2-3; 11 bases map to TRBD2. The CDR3 runs to 16 residues. In germline, CDR1 is MNHNS, CDR2 SASEGT. The ends lost 4 bases at V and 5 bases at J; junction bases unmatched: 8. CDR3 sequence: CASSGRSGGARDTQYF. DNA for the CDR3: TGTGCCAGCAGTGGACGTAGCGGGGGGGCGAGAGATACGCAGTATTTT.

This clone was observed a few times. The CDR3 DNA follows: TGTGCCAGCTCCACCGGGATCGCGGGAATGAATGAGCAGTTCTTC. Translated: CASSTGIAGMNEQFF. The chain is built from TRBV27 and TRBJ2-1, with D possibly matching TRBD2 (6 bases). The germline V gene has CDR1 MNHEY and CDR2 SMNVEV (reference sequence). Trimming removed 8 bases at V and 7 bases at J, with 21 bases between. This CDR3 is built from 15 residues.

The chain has TRBV5-1 and TRBJ1-2; D gene uncertain. Trimming shortened V by 0 bases and J by 4 bases, and 7 bases separated the two germline ends. Germline V gene sequence: CDR1 SGHRS, CDR2 YFSETQ. The CDR3 totals 13 residues. The DNA for the CDR3 is TGCGCCAGCAGCTTGGCGATCACCTATGGCTACACCTTC. Translation: CASSLAITYGYTF.

This clone was observed once. The chain recombines TRBV19 with TRBJ2-2; D assignment may be TRBD1 or TRBD2 (6 bases each). The CDR3 contains 16 residues. Looked up from germline, CDR1 is LNHDA and CDR2 is SQIVND (reference sequence). Trimming cost V 7 bases and J 6 bases, with 21 bases left between them. In nucleotides, the CDR3 is TGTGCCAGTACCCCCCATTGGGGGGCGCGGGCCGGGGAGCTGTTTTTT. Its translation: CASTPHWGARAGELFF.

The chain joins TRBV27 to TRBJ2-5; 9 bases map to TRBD2. The CDR3 consists of 15 residues. The germline V gene encodes CDR1 MNHEY and CDR2 SMNVEV (reference sequence). Germline trimming cut 7 bases from V and 3 bases from J; bases unmatched to any gene: 9. Here the CDR3 reads CASKGLASGEETQYF. Written as DNA, the CDR3 is TGTGCCAGCAAGGGACTAGCATCCGGCGAAGAGACCCAGTACTTC.

The gene calls are TRBV19 and TRBJ2-2, with D possibly TRBD2 on 6 matching bases. Germline CDR1 reads LNHDA; CDR2 reads SQIVND (reference sequence). Trimming removed 6 bases at V and 6 bases at J, with 23 bases between. CDR3 size: 17 residues. The CDR3 coding sequence is TGTGCCAGTAGGCCGGCAGGGAGGAGTAAGAGTCCCGGGGAGCTGTTTTTT. Translating it yields CASRPAGRSKSPGELFF.

CDR3 region: CASTTPPGQQYF. The CDR3 bases are TGTGCCAGCACCACCCCCCCGGGACAGCAGTACTTC. V is TRBV28 and J is TRBJ2-7; either TRBD1 or TRBD2 may fit D (5 bases each). Between the trimmed V and J ends, which lost 7 bases and 8 bases, there was a span of 15 bases. Looked up from germline, CDR1 is MDHEN and CDR2 is SYDVKM. This CDR3 is built from 12 residues.

This clone was picked up a small number of times. The J gene is TRBJ2-2, the V gene TRBV10-1; a weak D match, TRBD1 (5 bases). The CDR3 has 13 residues. Germline values: CDR1 WNHNN, CDR2 SYGVQD (reference sequence). Trimming took 6 bases from V and 5 from J, leaving 10 bases between them. The CDR3: CASRQGSTGELFF. The CDR3 coding sequence is TGCGCCAGCAGGCAGGGATCAACCGGGGAGCTGTTTTTT.

The chain joins TRBV14 to TRBJ2-3; 8 nucleotides agree with TRBD1. The germline CDR1 and CDR2 sequences are SGHDN and FVKESK. This CDR3 spans 16 amino acids. V shed 4 bases, J shed 2 bases, and the junction held 8 bases outside the gene matches. This chain's CDR3 is CASSLLVQGDTDTQYF. The CDR3 coding sequence is TGTGCCAGCAGCCTTCTCGTACAGGGGGACACAGATACGCAGTATTTT.

The V and J genes are TRBV5-4 and TRBJ2-3; TRBD2 might be the D (5 bases). Germline V gene data show CDR1 as SGHNT and CDR2 as YYREEE (reference sequence). Trimming pared 3 bases from V and 2 bases from J, leaving 13 bases between. CDR3 length: 15 residues. CDR3: CASSYSRLHTDTQYF. DNA of the CDR3: TGTGCCAGCAGCTACTCTCGACTACACACAGATACGCAGTATTTT.

The chain employs TRBV4-1 and TRBJ2-3; D not resolved. Germline V gene data show CDR1 as MGHRA and CDR2 as YSYEKL. The CDR3 has 14 residues. Between the trimmed V and J ends, which lost 1 base and 0 bases, there was a span of 5 bases. The CDR3 protein is CASSQGVSTDTQYF. The CDR3 region has the DNA TGCGCCAGCAGCCAAGGTGTTAGCACAGATACGCAGTATTTT.

The chain employs TRBV6-1 and TRBJ2-5; TRBD2 matches at 15 bases. CDR1 is MNHNS and CDR2 is SASEGT in the germline V gene. The CDR3 contains 15 residues. Trimming took 8 bases from V and 5 from J; bases not matched to a gene: 6. The CDR3 here is CASGGLAGGEETQYF. CDR3 nucleotide sequence: TGTGCCAGCGGGGGACTAGCGGGGGGCGAGGAGACCCAGTACTTC.